A selection of T cell receptor beta chains follows, all from one sample in a study of shared clonotypes between healthy human individuals. The data were produced by immunoSEQ multiplex PCR, yet TCRdb's version contains in-frame clones alone and is incomplete. The repertoire holds approximately 1.9 million clones, with approximately 92% as singletons. Sequences were obtained from naive CD8+ T cells from PBMCs. Receptors were obtained from a man aged 18-30 years in good health. Some clones in this sample may be carry-over from other donors' samples. Both conserved end residues are trimmed from each CDR3. Fields, in order: V gene, J gene, CDR3 length, CDR3 protein.

>TRBV28|TRBJ2-7|12
ASSLVQAGDEQY
>TRBV9|TRBJ2-1|14
ASSPLAGAAYNEQF
>TRBV6-5|TRBJ1-2|9
ASSDYYGYT
>TRBV5-6|TRBJ1-5|13
ASSLLTGSEQPQH
>TRBV30|TRBJ2-7|12
AWSEGRGLYEQY
>TRBV6-1|TRBJ2-7|11
ASSEAPPYEQY
>TRBV7-8|TRBJ2-5|14
ASSFRLGGVVETQY
>TRBV6-5|TRBJ2-7|13
ASSYSKLRSYEQY
>TRBV10-1|TRBJ2-2|9
ASSATGELF
>TRBV19|TRBJ2-7|10
ATRQGRAEQY
>TRBV6-5|TRBJ1-1|13
ASRPTGELRTEAF
>TRBV6-5|TRBJ2-7|13
ASHPTRVVSHEQY
>TRBV30|TRBJ1-1|11
AWSVSVSSEAF
>TRBV6-1|TRBJ2-7|10
ASSEFGNEQY
>TRBV18|TRBJ1-5|13
ASSLDPSPNQPQH
>TRBV7-9|TRBJ2-7|9
ASREAGEQY
>TRBV29-1|TRBJ2-7|11
SVEGGGVFEQY
>TRBV7-9|TRBJ1-5|16
ASSLAHRDGDSNQPQH
>TRBV5-1|TRBJ2-1|14
ASSLITGSSYNEQF
>TRBV28|TRBJ2-7|10
ASSLGEYEQY
>TRBV2|TRBJ2-7|12
ASSVGQTLYEQY
>TRBV9|TRBJ1-4|13
ASSVGQQGSEKLF
>TRBV28|TRBJ2-7|13
ASSPLRDGSYEQY
>TRBV6-5|TRBJ2-5|13
ASRPSGRAAETQY
>TRBV27|TRBJ2-7|13
ASSSPGQSSYEQY
>TRBV27|TRBJ1-2|10
ASREGVHGYT
>TRBV27|TRBJ2-7|11
ASSLMGGSEQY
>TRBV6-5|TRBJ2-7|11
ASTGTRSYEQY
>TRBV19|TRBJ2-5|12
ASSPDRVQETQY
>TRBV25-1|TRBJ2-7|12
ASSLRLAGAEQY
>TRBV6-5|TRBJ2-7|14
ASSYSKGFRLYEQY
>TRBV7-9|TRBJ1-2|9
ASSLVDGYT
>TRBV19|TRBJ2-3|13
ASSIRGTSTDTQY
>TRBV19|TRBJ1-4|15
ASSLDRVDSTNEKLF
>TRBV28|TRBJ2-7|18
ASNMPDLSGSNGISYEQY
>TRBV19|TRBJ2-5|15
ASSIDIFQGEGETQY
>TRBV4-2|TRBJ2-7|14
ASSQVLQASPYEQY
>TRBV18|TRBJ2-5|15
ASSPPRIAGVGETQY
>TRBV7-9|TRBJ2-7|14
ASSFTAGDFPYEQY
>TRBV19|TRBJ1-5|11
ASSSRGNQPQH
>TRBV7-9|TRBJ2-1|12
ASSLGGRAPEQF
>TRBV15|TRBJ2-1|11
ATSLGLLEQFV
>TRBV27|TRBJ2-7|9
ASATGAEQY
>TRBV9|TRBJ1-3|13
ASSPTGQGGNTIY
>TRBV27|TRBJ2-7|13
ASSLSRVVPYEQY
>TRBV28|TRBJ2-5|13
ASSPRQGALETQY
>TRBV29-1|TRBJ2-7|10
SVRSGPYEQY
>TRBV28|TRBJ1-1|10
ASTPPNTEAF
>TRBV27|TRBJ2-7|11
ASSLGGAGEQY
>TRBV27|TRBJ2-2|12
ASSLGGLIGELF
>TRBV27|TRBJ2-5|12
ASSAKRPQETQY
>TRBV6-6|TRBJ2-5|14
ASSYSPSGSSETQY
>TRBV30|TRBJ2-7|11
AWNDRVYGEQY
>TRBV4-1|TRBJ2-1|14
ASSHLAGSSYNEQF
>TRBV28|TRBJ2-7|10
ASSLRGDEQY
>TRBV28|TRBJ2-4|13
ASSLVGQGTDIQY